This T cell receptor beta chain was profiled in a study of response to subunit inactivated influenza vaccine. Study findings and constraints: T cells newly recruited by each seasonal influenza vaccination are few, the authors suggested.

Per germline, CDR1 SGHRS and CDR2 YFSETQ. The CDR3 length is 16 residues. V shed 2 bases and J shed 1 base, with 15 bases lying between them. Via MiXCR, TCRdb re-called the RT-PCR reads, giving one row per CDR3 protein. The data hold about 650,000 distinct CDR3 sequences, with around a sixth observed a single time. Comment on this clonotype: What it recognizes is unknown.

The clonotype was recovered from a man aged 50 to 59 who received an inactivated influenza vaccine. This sample comprised PBMCs from blood, obtained roughly 12 days after vaccination. This sequence joins TRBV5-1 and TRBJ2-5; D is possibly TRBD1 (6 bases). This chain's CDR3 is CASSLQGKTAQETQYF. Here the CDR3 DNA reads TGCGCCAGCAGCTTACAGGGAAAGACGGCCCAAGAGACCCAGTACTTC.